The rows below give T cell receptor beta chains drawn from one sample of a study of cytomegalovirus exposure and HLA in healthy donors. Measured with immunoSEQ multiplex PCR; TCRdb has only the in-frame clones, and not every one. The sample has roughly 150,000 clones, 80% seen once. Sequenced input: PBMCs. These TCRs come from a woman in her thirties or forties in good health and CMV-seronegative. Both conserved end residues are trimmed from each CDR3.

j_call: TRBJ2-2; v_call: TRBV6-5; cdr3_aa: ASTQGTANTGELF
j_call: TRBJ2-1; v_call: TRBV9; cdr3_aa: ASSVKASGSPEQF
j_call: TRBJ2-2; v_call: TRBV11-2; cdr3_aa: ASKILVHTGELF
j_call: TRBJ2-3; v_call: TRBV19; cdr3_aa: ASGTGELTDTQY
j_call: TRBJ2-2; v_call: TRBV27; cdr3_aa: ASSLSQYSSGRGGELF
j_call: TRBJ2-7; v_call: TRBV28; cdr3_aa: ATWTGGHEQY
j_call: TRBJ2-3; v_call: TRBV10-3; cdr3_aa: AISVGLAGTDTQY
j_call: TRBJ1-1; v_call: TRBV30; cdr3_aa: AWRGGSDTEAF
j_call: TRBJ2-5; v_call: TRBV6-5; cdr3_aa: ASSYSKSSGETQY
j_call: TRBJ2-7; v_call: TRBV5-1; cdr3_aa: ASSSGPGSYEQY
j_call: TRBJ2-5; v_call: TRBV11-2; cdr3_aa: ASSYSGRRQETQY
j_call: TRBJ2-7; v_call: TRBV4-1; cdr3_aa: ASSQETEREVGTEQY
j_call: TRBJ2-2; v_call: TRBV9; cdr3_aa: ASSVVPSGTTGELF
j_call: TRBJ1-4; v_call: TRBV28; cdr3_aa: ASSDGGATNEKLF
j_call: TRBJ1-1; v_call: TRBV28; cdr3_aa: ASSPRGQGSDTEAF
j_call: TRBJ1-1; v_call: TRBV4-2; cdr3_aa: ASSHDRGQDEAF
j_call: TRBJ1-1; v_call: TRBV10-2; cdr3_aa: ASTEPGLTRAF
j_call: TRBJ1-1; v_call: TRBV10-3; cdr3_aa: AISEARVGEAF
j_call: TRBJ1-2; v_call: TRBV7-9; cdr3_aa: ASSRDSYGYT
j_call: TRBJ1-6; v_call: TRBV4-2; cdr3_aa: ASSQDPSYNSPLH
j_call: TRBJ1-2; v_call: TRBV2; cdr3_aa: ASSAQGQGAGGYT
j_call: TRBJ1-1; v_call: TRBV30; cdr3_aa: AWSSSPGTEAF
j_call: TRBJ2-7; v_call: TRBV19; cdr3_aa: ASSIAVRAYEQY
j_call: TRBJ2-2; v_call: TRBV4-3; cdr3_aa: ASSQDSGSGWAGELF
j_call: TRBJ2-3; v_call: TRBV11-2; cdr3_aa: ASSLGGSTDTQY
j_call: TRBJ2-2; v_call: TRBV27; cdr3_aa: ASSLSGHGELF
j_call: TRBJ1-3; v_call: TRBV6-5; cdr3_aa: ASSPRSSSGNTIY
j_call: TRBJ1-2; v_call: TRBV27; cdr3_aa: ASMSSRAAYGYT
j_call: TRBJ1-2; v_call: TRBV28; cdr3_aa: ASSVLRTRKRGYT
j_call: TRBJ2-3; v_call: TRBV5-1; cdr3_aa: ASSQWDSFTDTQY
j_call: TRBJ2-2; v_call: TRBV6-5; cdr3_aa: ASLRQSGGELF
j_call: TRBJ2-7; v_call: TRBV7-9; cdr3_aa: ASSWTSSYEQY
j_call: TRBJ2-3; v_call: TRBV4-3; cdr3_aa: ASSQLRESDTQY
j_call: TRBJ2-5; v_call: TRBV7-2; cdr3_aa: ASSLGVAGGSFQETQY
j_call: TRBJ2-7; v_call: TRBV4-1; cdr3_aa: ASSQDGTSGNRQQY
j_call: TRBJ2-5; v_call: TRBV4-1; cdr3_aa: ASSQVRGTDETQY
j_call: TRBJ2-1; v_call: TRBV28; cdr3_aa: ASSLILGQGLNEQF
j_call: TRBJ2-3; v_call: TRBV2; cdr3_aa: ASRVSLTGGTDTQY
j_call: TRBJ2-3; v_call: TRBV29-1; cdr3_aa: SVDVTTHDTQY